This T cell receptor beta chain is from a study of CD8 T cells in Susac syndrome (dated by TCRdb to between 2018 and 2020). Turning to the overall study: The study used repertoire sequencing to test whether antigen drove CD8+ T cell activation and differentiation in Susac syndrome.

Note on this clonotype: Its cognate antigen has yet to be identified. The sample holds no much larger clone one base away, and base qualities are not on file.

Peripheral blood CD8+ and CD4+ T cells from healthy donors, Susac syndrome patients and multiple sclerosis patients were profiled by high-throughput TCR beta sequencing. The multiple sclerosis controls were treatment-naive patients whose relapsing-remitting disease, either stable or active, fulfilled the revised McDonald criteria. Bulk CD8+ and CD4+ T cells were purified by magnetic negative isolation, while CD8+ TEMRA cells were enriched using FACS. Blood was collected in EDTA tubes and processed within 24 hours, with PBMCs isolated through density gradient centrifugation. PBMCs intended for TCR sequencing were cryopreserved in liquid nitrogen and were subsequently thawed in a 37 degrees C water bath. Purity of sorted or isolated CD4+, CD8+ and CD8+ TEMRA cells was at least 90%. The study at large found these results: The number of individuals in the TCR sequencing and HLA analysis was recognized as being relatively small.

RNA was extracted using the RNeasy kit, and roughly 0.45 to 1 microgram was reverse transcribed with random hexamers. The immunoSEQ multiplex PCR assay, which covers 54 Vbeta and 13 Jbeta segments, was used to amplify TCR beta CDR3 regions. PCR amplification bias was corrected by using a synthetic template baseline for primer optimization and computational correction. The authors' analysis ran thus. Only productive sequences were kept, with reads annotated to V, D and J genes according to IMGT and analyzed in immunoSEQ Analyzer. To calculate clonality, Shannon entropy was normalized by log2 of the number of productive unique sequences and then subtracted from one. For each patient and control, public and private clones were evaluated among the 100 most prevalent clones. Clones were defined as Susac-specific when absent from the healthy and MS cohorts, from fewer than 1,300 published viral clones and from other ImmuneACCESS disease sequences. Clones were called with MiXCR by TCRdb after fastp trimmed the public reads at Q25, and only in-frame beta chains were retained. When rows share a CDR3 protein, they turn into one entry using the most common DNA and genes. For this entry, the V and J calls and clone size follow TCRdb and not the study's own pipeline. The sample records a few hundred thousand distinct CDR3 sequences, around 95% of which are singletons. Jointly, the top ten make up 0.095% of the sample.

Trimming leaves V shorter by 6 bases and J shorter by 9 bases, with the junction holding 10 bases beyond the gene matches. The CDR3 starts with the cysteine, ends with the phenylalanine, and has 14 residues. CDR3 DNA is the only sequence kept; it has 42 bases, read in frame from the first base. Taken from the germline V gene, the CDR1 and CDR2 loops are MRHNA and SNTAGT. The sequence was collected from a human donor with multiple sclerosis. The rearranged chain carries TRBV6-4 and TRBJ2-1; TRBD2 lines up with 8 middle nucleotides. Sequences were obtained from CD4+ T cells from PBMCs. The nucleotides are TGTGCCAGCAGAGTGTACGGGGGGGTCGGTGAGCAGTTCTTC. The translation is CASRVYGGVGEQFF.